These 2 T cell receptor beta chains were sequenced from one sample in a study of shared clonotypes between healthy human individuals (dated by TCRdb to the early 2020s). Library creation used the immunoSEQ multiplex PCR assay. Entries here come from immuneACCESS through TCRdb and include only in-frame sequences with V and J called. Some clones fail to appear in such tables; in the studies checked, an unresolved V gene covers under half of the shortfall, and the cause of the remainder is unknown. The sample records about 340,000 clones, 73% of which are singletons. The ten top clones hold roughly a tenth of the sample. Sequencing input: memory CD4+ T cells sorted from blood. The sample's cell subset or site label, decoded: CD45RA-negative fraction. The receptors originated from a man under 40 in good health.

The chain has TRBV10-1 and TRBJ2-1; TRBD1 aligns across 9 bases. J gave up 1 base and V 5 bases, and 3 bases lay outside the gene matches. Germline CDR1 and CDR2: WNHNN and SYGVQD (reference sequence). The CDR3 sequence is 15 residues long. CDR3 in DNA: TGCGCCAGCAGTACAGGGACAGGGTCCTACAATGAGCAGTTCTTC. Amino acids: CASSTGTGSYNEQFF.

Ten or more counts support this clone. J is TRBJ2-2 and V is TRBV5-6; the match to TRBD1 covers 7 bases. V lost 0 bases to trimming and J lost 1 base; unmatched junction nucleotides: 9. CDR1 and CDR2 from the germline V gene are SGHDT and YYEEEE. The CDR3 totals 18 residues. CDR3 sequence: CASSLVGVGGWNTGELFF. Here the CDR3 DNA reads TGTGCCAGCAGCTTGGTGGGTGTAGGGGGCTGGAACACCGGGGAGCTGTTTTTT.